Below, one TCR beta chain is given with its context. Its antigen is currently unknown. Germline lookup yields CDR1 SNHLY and CDR2 FYNNEI. V gave up 4 bases and J gave up 4 bases, with 22 bases separating them. The CDR3 contains 17 residues. With a J-beta primer mix and a sample-barcoded 5' primer, a second PCR ran 7 to 11 cycles. TCRdb re-called the 5' RACE reads through MiXCR, storing one row per CDR3 protein. The sample has about 1.8 million distinct CDR3 sequences, roughly 52% seen once. The source of the sample is a study of blood T cells in healthy people across ages. Study results and limitations: Measured against age, TCR beta diversity per million T cells decreased in a roughly linear manner. Both naive CD4+ cell counts and diversity were greater in long-lived donors than in aged donors.

Total RNA, at least 5.5 micrograms per sample, came from PBMCs. J is TRBJ1-1 and V is TRBV2; maybe TRBD1 (5 bases). Sequenced material: blood. The TCR was taken from a woman between 35 and 50 years old in good health. CDR3 nucleotides: TGTGCCAGCAGTGGCCGCGATCTCCGAGTGGGGGGCACTGAAGCTTTCTTT. This encodes CASSGRDLRVGGTEAFF. The full variable domain, with the rest looked up from reference TRBV2 and TRBJ1-1, is EPEVTQTPSHQVTQMGQEVILRCVPISNHLYFYWYRQILGQKVEFLVSFYNNEISEKSEIFDDQFSVERPDGSNFTLKIRSTKLEDSAMYFCASSGRDLRVGGTEAFFGQGTRLTVV.